This paragraph covers one TCR beta chain sequence. This CDR3 is 14 amino acids long. CDR1 SGHKS and CDR2 YYEKEE come from the germline V gene (reference sequence). Between the trimmed V and J ends, which lost 6 bases and 4 bases, there was a span of 11 bases. This sample was included in a study of T cells in Graves' hyperthyroidism and ophthalmopathy. As for the study in general: Before treatment of any kind, peripheral blood was taken at initial diagnosis.

Among ophthalmopathy patients, the Clinical Activity Score reached at least 3, the NOSPECS grade reached at least 4, and duration remained under 3 months. The diagnostic basis comprised clinical symptoms, serum thyroxine and TRAb, thyroid ultrasound and orbital computed tomography. RNA transcripts yielded amplified TCR beta CDR3 regions. An initial round of RT-PCR targeting the TCR CDR3 relied on the HTBI primer set. TCRdb reprocessed the multiplex PCR reads via MiXCR and lists one record per CDR3 protein. This table has 700,000 or so distinct CDR3 sequences, more than 12% appearing once. This chain links TRBV5-5 with TRBJ1-6; D remains unclear. The sequence came from a woman aged 45-60 years with Graves' ophthalmopathy. The material sequenced was blood. CDR3 loop: CASIADGYNSPLHF. The CDR3 bases are TGTGCCAGCATCGCTGACGGATATAATTCACCCCTCCACTTT. Full variable domain (rest looked up from reference TRBV5-5 and TRBJ1-6): DAGVTQSPTHLIKTRGQQVTLRCSPISGHKSVSWYQQVLGQGPQFIFQYYEKEERGRGNFPDRFSARQFPNYSSELNVNALLLGDSALYLCASIADGYNSPLHFGNGTRLTVT.